This TCR beta chain comes out of a study of blood T cell repertoires in COVID-19. As for the study in general: Whether acute or convalescent, the COVID-19 samples came from the United States, Italy and Spain. PBMCs, B-cell-depleted T cells, or T cells were the source of the cDNA or gDNA that made up the material.

Germline V gene sequence: CDR1 GTSNPN, CDR2 SVGIG (reference sequence). CDR3 length: 14 residues. V gave up 4 bases and J gave up 5 bases, with 14 bases separating them. Original analysis: How many nucleated cells were present was estimated from reference gene primer amplification. Assay used: immunoSEQ multiplex PCR; TCRdb lists only in-frame clones, some missing. V and J calls and clone size are those listed in that table; D and trimming were worked out from the DNA. Here the sample spans 50,000 or so clones, roughly 87% being singletons. The sequence was collected from a man aged 45-60 years with active COVID-19. Sequencing input: peripheral blood. This chain links TRBV30 with TRBJ2-2, with a possible D match to TRBD1 (5 bases). DNA of the CDR3: TGTGCCTGGATGTTCACAGGCCCTACCGGGGAGCTGTTTTTT. Translated: CAWMFTGPTGELFF. Variable domain in full (rest from reference TRBV30 and TRBJ2-2): SQTIHQWPATLVQPVGSPLSLECTVEGTSNPNLYWYRQAAGRGLQLLFYSVGIGQISSEVPQNLSASRPQDRQFILSSKKLLLSDSGFYLCAWMFTGPTGELFFGEGSRLTVL.